Below, 32 T cell receptor beta chains from the same sample are listed, as sequenced in a study of T-cell memory formation after mild COVID-19. From the 5' RACE reads, TCRdb called clonotypes with MiXCR, one entry per CDR3 protein. Among 250,000 to 300,000 distinct CDR3 sequences listed, roughly 16% were seen once. Sequenced material: PBMCs or a T cell subset sorted from them (not recorded which). Receptors were obtained from a man aged 18-30 years who had mild COVID-19 (a few samples of this study predate the infection). Cell type and time point are not known.

The table lists this clonotype with a few counts. This sequence joins TRBV19 and TRBJ2-1; 7 bases match TRBD1. CDR3 length equals 15 residues. In germline, CDR1 is LNHDA, CDR2 SQIVND (reference sequence). V shed 6 bases and J 9 bases; nucleotides not matched to a gene: 14. In DNA, the CDR3 is TGTGCCAGTAGAACAGGGGTTACGGGTATGCGTGAGCAGTTCTTC. It is translated as CASRTGVTGMREQFF. Based on the CDR3 plus reference TRBV19 and TRBJ2-1, the full variable domain is DGGITQSPKYLFRKEGQNVTLSCEQNLNHDAMYWYRQDPGQGLRLIYYSQIVNDFQKGDIAEGYSVSREKKESFPLTVTSAQKNPTAFYLCASRTGVTGMREQFFGPGTRLTVL.

This sequence joins TRBV6-2 or TRBV6-3 and TRBJ1-1; no reliable D call. CDR3 length: 15 amino acids. The germline V and J ends were trimmed by 6 bases and 1 base, with 15 bases remaining between them. Germline V gives CDR1 MNHEY, CDR2 SVGEGT. This chain's CDR3 is CASSYIRTTNTEAFF. In DNA, the CDR3 is TGTGCCAGCAGCTACATTCGGACGACGAACACTGAAGCTTTCTTT.

The rearrangement joins TRBV7-9 to TRBJ2-3, with 7 bases lining up with TRBD1. With 1 base clipped from V and 3 bases from J, the junction kept 10 bases outside the gene matches. Per germline, CDR1 SEHNR and CDR2 FQNEAQ (reference sequence). The CDR3 has 17 amino acids. The CDR3 spells CASSLVYRGPETDTQYF. DNA for the CDR3: TGTGCCAGCAGCTTAGTCTATAGGGGGCCGGAGACAGATACGCAGTATTTT.

V is TRBV12-3 or TRBV12-4 and J is TRBJ1-5; D not resolved. CDR3 length: 13 residues. The ends were cut back, 5 bases at V and 7 bases at J, with 12 bases in the middle. DNA for the CDR3: TGTGCCAGCAGTGTATGGGGATTCCAGCCCCAGCATTTT. Translating gives CASSVWGFQPQHF.

This clonotype was counted between two and nine times. This chain connects TRBV12-3 or TRBV12-4 to TRBJ2-7, with D possibly being TRBD1 (5 bases). The CDR3 runs 11 residues. Trimming stripped 6 bases from V and 7 bases from J, with 10 bases between. CDR3 DNA: TGTGCCAGCAGCCAGGGTTTTGAGCAGTACTTC. This sequence encodes CASSQGFEQYF.

The chain carries TRBV30 and TRBJ1-2, with TRBD1 as a possible D gene (5 bases). The germline V and J ends were trimmed by 5 bases and 2 bases, with 9 bases remaining between them. The CDR3 is 12 residues long. Germline lookup yields CDR1 GTSNPN and CDR2 SVGIG (reference sequence). The CDR3 is CAWVQGNYGYTF. The CDR3 coding sequence is TGTGCCTGGGTTCAGGGAAACTATGGCTACACCTTC.

In this sample, this clonotype turned up a few times. The chain carries TRBV5-1 and TRBJ2-5, with D unclear. The CDR3 totals 15 residues. The V gene lost 1 base and the J gene lost 3 bases, with 13 bases spanning the gap. Per germline, CDR1 SGHRS and CDR2 YFSETQ. The CDR3 DNA reads as TGCGCCAGCAGCTTGTGGTTAACAGAAGAAGAGACCCAGTACTTC. Protein product: CASSLWLTEEETQYF.

The chain is built from TRBV7-2 and TRBJ1-2; D perhaps matches TRBD1 (6 bases). The CDR3 extends over 12 amino acids. V was trimmed by 5 bases and J by 4 bases, leaving 8 bases between them. Per the germline V gene, CDR1 is SGHTA and CDR2 is FQGNSA. This CDR3 is CASSIQGYGYTF. The DNA of the CDR3 is TGTGCCAGCAGCATACAGGGCTATGGCTACACCTTC.

This clonotype has more than one count but fewer than ten. The genes are TRBV12-3 or TRBV12-4 and TRBJ2-1; D remains ambiguous. The CDR3 is made up of 13 amino acids. Trimming left V 6 bases short and J 8 bases short, with 14 bases between. The CDR3 reads CASSSRHLDEQFF. DNA of the CDR3: TGTGCCAGCAGCTCGCGTCATTTGGATGAGCAGTTCTTC.

This clonotype was seen repeatedly, ten times or more. The rearrangement links TRBV6-1 to TRBJ2-5, with D tentatively TRBD1 or TRBD2 (5 bases each). The CDR3 sequence is 15 residues long. Germline CDR1 reads MNHNS; CDR2 reads SASEGT. Trimming took 0 bases from V and 1 from J, leaving 9 bases between them. The CDR3 loop reads CASSEAEGTQETQYF. CDR3 nucleotide sequence: TGTGCCAGCAGTGAAGCAGAAGGGACCCAAGAGACCCAGTACTTC.

The chain links TRBV4-3 to TRBJ1-1; D is unclear. V lost 1 base to trimming and J lost 1 base, with 4 bases between them. This CDR3 has 13 residues. The germline CDR1 and CDR2 sequences are LGHNA and YSLEER. CDR3 region: CASSQGTNTEAFF. The CDR3 region has the DNA TGCGCCAGCAGCCAAGGGACGAACACTGAAGCTTTCTTT.

The gene calls are TRBV19 and TRBJ1-1; no clear D gene. The CDR3 is 14 amino acids. Germline CDR1 LNHDA, CDR2 SQIVND (reference sequence). The V and J ends lost 8 bases and 1 base respectively, with 14 bases between them. The CDR3 nucleotides are TGTGCCAGTTCGGTCGGACGGACGAACACTGAAGCTTTCTTT. As protein: CASSVGRTNTEAFF. Combining the CDR3 with reference TRBV19 and TRBJ1-1 gives the whole variable domain DGGITQSPKYLFRKEGQNVTLSCEQNLNHDAMYWYRQDPGQGLRLIYYSQIVNDFQKGDIAEGYSVSREKKESFPLTVTSAQKNPTAFYLCASSVGRTNTEAFFGQGTRLTVV.

This clonotype came up a few times. This chain connects TRBV5-1 to TRBJ2-3; D is undetermined. The CDR3 runs 13 residues. Germline lookup yields CDR1 SGHRS and CDR2 YFSETQ. V was shortened by 1 base and J by 4 bases, with 7 bases between the two germline ends. This CDR3 reads CASSLNSPDTQYF. The CDR3 coding sequence is TGCGCCAGCAGCTTGAACAGCCCAGATACGCAGTATTTT.

This clonotype was detected a few times. The chain links TRBV5-1 to TRBJ2-7; D tentatively fits TRBD1 or TRBD2 (5 bases each). Per the germline V gene, CDR1 is SGHRS and CDR2 is YFSETQ. The CDR3 loop spans 14 amino acids. V dropped 4 bases and J dropped 1 base, with 12 bases sitting between them. CDR3 residues: CASSLDGASYEQYF. DNA of the CDR3: TGCGCCAGCAGCCTAGACGGGGCTTCCTACGAGCAGTACTTC.

CDR3 sequence reads: CSVEATSTDTQYF. The CDR3 bases are TGCAGCGTTGAAGCCACTAGCACAGATACGCAGTATTTT. This chain links TRBV29-1 with TRBJ2-3; D is uncertain. This CDR3 comprises 13 residues. Germline CDR1 and CDR2: SQVTM and ANQGSEA. V lost 1 base, J lost 0 bases, and 5 bases lay in between.

The chain employs TRBV5-5 and TRBJ2-4; TRBD2 might be the D (6 bases). Per the germline V gene, CDR1 is SGHKS and CDR2 is YYEKEE (reference sequence). Between the trimmed V and J ends, which lost 3 bases and 2 bases, there was a span of 9 bases. This CDR3 spans 14 amino acids. The CDR3 nucleotides are TGTGCCAGCAGCTATGGACTAACCAAAAACATTCAGTACTTC. The encoded protein is CASSYGLTKNIQYF.

This clonotype has a count of ten or more. The gene calls are TRBV7-8 and TRBJ2-5, with D unclear. V was shortened by 2 bases and J by 0 bases, with 7 bases between the two germline ends. The CDR3 extends over 14 amino acids. Germline values: CDR1 SGHVS, CDR2 FQNEAQ. In DNA form, the CDR3 reads TGTGCCAGCAGCTTACGTAGGGACCAAGAGACCCAGTACTTC. It encodes CASSLRRDQETQYF.

The chain joins TRBV29-1 to TRBJ1-2; D is undetermined. The germline V gene encodes CDR1 SQVTM and CDR2 ANQGSEA. Trimming removed 7 bases from V and 12 bases from J, with 18 bases in between. This CDR3 comprises 11 residues. CDR3: CSAGRELNHTF. As DNA, the CDR3 is TGCAGCGCAGGCCGGGAGCTCAACCACACCTTC.

About this clonotype itself: The junction shows a germline mismatch at one end, possibly a read error. The J gene is TRBJ1-1, the V gene TRBV25-1; a possible D gene is TRBD1 (6 bases). The CDR3 loop spans 13 amino acids. The germline V gene encodes CDR1 MGHDK and CDR2 SYGVNS. As DNA, the CDR3 is TGTGCTAGCAGTGATCCGGGACAAAGAGAAGCTTTCTTT. The encoded protein is CASSDPGQREAFF.

The chain carries TRBV7-9 and TRBJ2-2; TRBD1 or TRBD2 may be the D gene (5 bases each). V was shortened by 5 bases and J by 4 bases, with 11 bases between the two germline ends. CDR1 is SEHNR and CDR2 is FQNEAQ in the germline V gene (reference sequence). This CDR3 has 14 amino acids. CDR3 sequence: CASSQRGPTGELFF. CDR3 in DNA: TGTGCCAGCAGCCAACGGGGCCCCACCGGGGAGCTGTTTTTT.

The table lists this clonotype with a few counts. V is TRBV4-2 and J is TRBJ2-1, with D unclear. The CDR3 covers 15 residues. Trimming pared 3 bases from V and 4 bases from J, leaving 13 bases between. Germline CDR1 reads LGHNA; CDR2 reads YNFKEQ. CDR3 nucleotide sequence: TGTGCCAGCAGCCAGGCCCAAACCCAGTACAATGAGCAGTTCTTC. This gives the protein CASSQAQTQYNEQFF.

This clonotype showed up just a few times. J is TRBJ1-1 and V is TRBV7-8, with D possibly being TRBD1 (6 bases). The CDR3 is 14 amino acids. The V gene lost 6 bases and the J gene lost 2 bases, with 13 bases spanning the gap. Looked up from germline, CDR1 is SGHVS and CDR2 is FQNEAQ. The CDR3: CASRRGGSNTEAFF. Written as DNA, the CDR3 is TGTGCCAGCAGGAGGGGGGGCTCAAACACTGAAGCTTTCTTT. Combining the CDR3 with reference TRBV7-8 and TRBJ1-1 gives the whole variable domain GAGVSQSPRYKVAKRGQDVALRCDPISGHVSLFWYQQALGQGPEFLTYFQNEAQLDKSGLPSDRFFAERPEGSVSTLKIQRTQQEDSAVYLCASRRGGSNTEAFFGQGTRLTVV.

The CDR3 sequence: CASSLGTGWLGYTF. The CDR3 nucleotides are TGTGCCAGCAGTTTAGGGACAGGGTGGCTAGGCTACACCTTC. The chain links TRBV12-3 or TRBV12-4 to TRBJ1-2, with 8 positions matching TRBD1. This CDR3 is built from 14 residues. V was clipped by 1 base and J by 8 bases; unmatched bases: 6.

This clonotype came up many times. The DNA of the CDR3 is TGTGCCAGCAGCTCCCCCCGCACGCAGTATTTT. As protein: CASSSPRTQYF. The V gene is TRBV7-9, the J gene TRBJ2-3; the D is unclear. Trimming took off 4 bases at V and 9 bases at J, with 8 bases between the two ends. The CDR3 has 11 amino acids. CDR1 and CDR2 (germline): SEHNR, FQNEAQ (reference sequence).

This clonotype was seen a handful of times. V and J are TRBV5-1 and TRBJ2-5; D may be TRBD2 (5 bases). The V gene lost 0 bases and the J gene lost 5 bases, with 11 bases spanning the gap. CDR1 is SGHRS, CDR2 YFSETQ, per germline. The CDR3 has 14 amino acids. The CDR3 DNA reads TGCGCCAGCAGCTTGGTGGCTAGCCGGGAGACCCAGTACTTC. Translated: CASSLVASRETQYF. The full variable domain, with the rest looked up from reference TRBV5-1 and TRBJ2-5, is KAGVTQTPRYLIKTRGQQVTLSCSPISGHRSVSWYQQTPGQGLQFLFEYFSETQRNKGNFPGRFSGRQFSNSRSEMNVSTLELGDSALYLCASSLVASRETQYFGPGTRLLVL.

Only a few counts were recorded for this clonotype. The chain employs TRBV5-1 and TRBJ1-1; 8 bases are shared with TRBD1. The V and J ends lost 3 bases and 1 base, in that order; junction bases with no gene match: 5. This CDR3 is 15 amino acids long. Looked up from germline, CDR1 is SGHRS and CDR2 is YFSETQ. CDR3 sequence reads: CASSSWTGPNTEAFF. Written as DNA, the CDR3 is TGCGCCAGCAGCTCGTGGACAGGGCCGAACACTGAAGCTTTCTTT.

The V gene is TRBV7-2, the J gene TRBJ2-5; 14 bases fit TRBD2. J lost 5 bases, V lost 4 bases, and 6 bases had no gene match. The V gene's germline CDR1 is SGHTA and CDR2 FQGNSA. The CDR3 consists of 16 residues. The CDR3 coding sequence is TGTGCCAGCAGCTCAGGACTAGCGGGGGGTACGGAGACCCAGTACTTC. Protein: CASSSGLAGGTETQYF.

This clonotype was picked up a small number of times. The chain uses TRBV6-4 and TRBJ2-2; D might be TRBD1 (6 bases). Deletions cut 6 bases from V and 5 bases from J, with 13 bases between. Germline CDR1 is MRHNA and CDR2 is SNTAGT. The CDR3 runs to 14 residues. In DNA, the CDR3 is TGTGCCAGCAGCCTCGGACAGTCAACCGGGGAGCTGTTTTTT. This gives the protein CASSLGQSTGELFF.

This clonotype was picked up a small number of times. The chain carries TRBV4-3 and TRBJ1-1; no reliable D call. The CDR3 covers 16 residues. Germline values: CDR1 LGHNA, CDR2 YSLEER. V was trimmed by 1 base and J by 4 bases, leaving 16 bases between them. The CDR3 region has the DNA TGCGCCAGCAGCCAAGTTAGTTTTTCTGTGGGCACTGAAGCTTTCTTT. Translated: CASSQVSFSVGTEAFF.

This clonotype has a handful of counts. The chain employs TRBV6-5 and TRBJ2-1; TRBD1 agrees at 9 bases. The CDR3 loop spans 17 amino acids. CDR1 and CDR2 from the germline V gene are MNHEY and SVGAGI. V lost 0 bases, J lost 5 bases, and 8 bases stayed unmatched. The CDR3 nucleotides are TGTGCCAGCAGTTACTCTACCGGGACAGGGATCCACAATGAGCAGTTCTTC. This sequence encodes CASSYSTGTGIHNEQFF.

The V and J genes are TRBV5-1 and TRBJ2-1; tentatively, D is TRBD1 (5 bases). Trimming shortened V by 2 bases and J by 0 bases, and 9 bases separated the two germline ends. This CDR3 contains 15 residues. Germline values: CDR1 SGHRS, CDR2 YFSETQ. The CDR3 region is CASSFQGASYNEQFF. The CDR3 DNA reads TGCGCCAGCAGCTTTCAAGGGGCCTCCTACAATGAGCAGTTCTTC. The variable domain in full, completed from reference TRBV5-1 and TRBJ2-1, reads KAGVTQTPRYLIKTRGQQVTLSCSPISGHRSVSWYQQTPGQGLQFLFEYFSETQRNKGNFPGRFSGRQFSNSRSEMNVSTLELGDSALYLCASSFQGASYNEQFFGPGTRLTVL.

The J gene is TRBJ1-2, the V gene TRBV7-9, with a tentative D call TRBD1 (6 bases). The CDR3 runs to 11 residues. CDR1 and CDR2 (germline): SEHNR, FQNEAQ (reference sequence). V was trimmed by 4 bases and J by 8 bases, leaving 8 bases between them. The CDR3 DNA sequence: TGTGCCAGCAGCTCACAGGGCGGCTACACCTTC. Amino acids: CASSSQGGYTF.